The text below deals with one TCR beta chain. This sample is drawn from a study of PD-1 blockade in classical Hodgkin lymphoma. The time point is: cycle 4 day 1 (C4D1), after 6 weeks of nivolumab. Brentuximab vedotin exposure varied, and every patient relapsed after autologous stem cell transplantation. Here immunoSEQ multiplex PCR was the method, and the copy in TCRdb shows in-frame clones only, minus some. The sample carries 43,000 or so clones, 78% recorded once. The CDR3 has 15 residues. The V end lost 5 bases, the J end lost 2 bases, and 15 bases lay between the germline ends. Germline V lookup: CDR1 MNHEY, CDR2 SMNVEV (reference sequence).

The receptor was derived from a human donor with classical Hodgkin lymphoma. The material sequenced was peripheral blood mononuclear cells (PBMCs), taken before the fourth cycle of nivolumab. J is TRBJ1-2 and V is TRBV27; D is undetermined. The CDR3 sequence: CASSKRNGINYGYTF. The CDR3 DNA reads TGTGCCAGCAGTAAACGGAACGGAATCAACTATGGCTACACCTTC.